Each of the 13 T cell receptor beta chains below was sequenced from the same sample in a study of Ad26.COV2.S vaccination and SARS-CoV-2 variants. Stated treatment: around 19 received Ad26.COV2.S at low or high dose, single or two shots; roughly five received placebo; per-sample allocation not given. Collection of samples fell on day 63 after the first vaccine or placebo injection. Generated by immunoSEQ multiplex PCR, the TCRdb table keeps only in-frame clones and is missing some. The repertoire holds some 480,000 clones, approximately 90% seen once, with around 13% in the top ten. The sequenced sample was peripheral blood, obtained in a trial of Ad26.COV2.S vaccine versus placebo. The receptors originated from a person between 18 and 59 years old who received the Ad26.COV2.S COVID-19 vaccine or a placebo.

The chain carries TRBV3-1 (or the pseudogene TRBV3-2) and TRBJ1-1; a possible D gene is TRBD1 (5 bases). Germline V CDR1 and CDR2: LGHDT, YNNKEL (reference sequence). V was cut by 0 bases and J by 1 base, with 21 bases left in between. This CDR3 is 19 amino acids long. CDR3 amino acids: CASSQDGVRGQVGNTEAFF. CDR3 bases: TGTGCCAGCAGCCAAGATGGGGTGAGGGGCCAAGTCGGGAACACTGAAGCTTTCTTT.

This clone is a singleton in its sample. It may be a read error: a sequence one base away is much more abundant. This rearrangement joins TRBV9 to TRBJ2-3; the D is unclear. CDR1 and CDR2 from the germline V gene are SGDLS and YYNGEE. V lost 4 bases to trimming and J lost 2 bases, with 2 bases between them. CDR3 length: 11 amino acids. The CDR3 DNA reads TGTGCCAGCAGCTACACAGATACGCAGTATTTT. This sequence encodes CASSYTDTQYF.

The rearrangement uses TRBV9 and TRBJ2-1, with TRBD1 matching 9 bases. Unmatched junction bases numbered 10, after V lost 0 bases and J lost 9 bases. CDR3 length: 16 residues. Germline V gene sequence: CDR1 SGDLS, CDR2 YYNGEE. The CDR3 protein is CASSVASGTGTLEQFF. The CDR3 DNA is TGTGCCAGCAGCGTAGCGTCCGGGACAGGGACGCTTGAGCAGTTCTTC.

This clone was recorded once. The rearrangement links TRBV15 to TRBJ2-4, with D perhaps TRBD1 (6 bases). Trimming cost V 4 bases and J 0 bases, with 16 bases left between them. Germline values: CDR1 LNHNV, CDR2 YYDKDF (reference sequence). CDR3 length: 17 amino acids. The CDR3 reads CATSKDLQGLAKNIQYF. The CDR3 coding sequence is TGTGCCACCAGCAAAGACCTACAGGGCCTAGCCAAAAACATTCAGTACTTC.

This rearrangement joins TRBV7-3 to TRBJ2-3, with D hard to call. The CDR3 sequence is 15 residues long. Germline values: CDR1 SGHTA, CDR2 FQGTGA. Deletions cut 7 bases from V and 2 bases from J, with 16 bases between. CDR3 in amino acids: CASTLGPTTTDTQYF. DNA for the CDR3: TGTGCCAGCACCCTCGGGCCCACCACCACAGATACGCAGTATTTT.

The chain has TRBV10-3 and TRBJ2-7; D not certain. V lost 4 bases and J lost 4, with 11 bases in between. The CDR3 loop spans 13 amino acids. Germline V CDR1 and CDR2: ENHRY, SYGVKD. This chain's CDR3 is CAISGRGQYEQYF. DNA for the CDR3: TGTGCCATCAGTGGTCGCGGTCAATACGAGCAGTACTTC.

V is TRBV19 and J is TRBJ2-5; weak D call: TRBD2 (6 bases). CDR1 LNHDA and CDR2 SQIVND come from the germline V gene (reference sequence). The CDR3 is made up of 14 amino acids. V was shortened by 2 bases and J by 1 base, with 8 bases between the two germline ends. CDR3: CASSISGVQETQYF. CDR3 DNA sequence: TGTGCCAGTAGTATATCGGGGGTCCAAGAGACCCAGTACTTC. Together with reference TRBV19 and TRBJ2-5, the CDR3 gives the full variable domain: DGGITQSPKYLFRKEGQNVTLSCEQNLNHDAMYWYRQDPGQGLRLIYYSQIVNDFQKGDIAEGYSVSREKKESFPLTVTSAQKNPTAFYLCASSISGVQETQYFGPGTRLLVL.

The CDR3 loop reads CASRRRATRETQYF. CDR3 DNA sequence: TGTGCCAGCAGGCGCCGGGCCACAAGAGAGACCCAGTACTTC. This sequence joins TRBV28 and TRBJ2-5; the D is unclear. The V gene lost 6 bases and the J gene lost 4 bases, with 15 bases spanning the gap. Germline V CDR1 and CDR2: MDHEN, SYDVKM. This CDR3 has 14 amino acids.

The J gene is TRBJ1-1, the V gene TRBV25-1; D ambiguous. V gave up 3 bases and J gave up 7 bases, with 15 bases separating them. Germline values: CDR1 MGHDK, CDR2 SYGVNS. CDR3 length: 14 residues. The CDR3 region has the DNA TGTGCCAGCAGTGAGCAGGCCTCTCATGGTGAAGCTTTCTTT. The encoded protein is CASSEQASHGEAFF.

This clone was counted only a few times. The gene calls are TRBV10-3 and TRBJ1-1, with D possibly TRBD1 on 5 matching bases. Trimming left V 2 bases short and J 1 base short, with 5 bases between. The CDR3 is made up of 13 amino acids. Germline V gene sequence: CDR1 ENHRY, CDR2 SYGVKD. The CDR3 DNA reads TGTGCCATCAGTGAGGGGGGGAACACTGAAGCTTTCTTT. The encoded protein is CAISEGGNTEAFF.

This clone was seen only once. The rearrangement joins TRBV27 to TRBJ2-3, with D maybe TRBD2 (6 bases). V was trimmed by 7 bases and J by 1 base, leaving 12 bases between them. Germline assignment: CDR1 MNHEY and CDR2 SMNVEV (reference sequence). The CDR3 is 14 amino acids. CDR3 loop: CASNTVAGTDTQYF. CDR3 DNA: TGTGCCAGCAACACAGTAGCGGGCACAGATACGCAGTATTTT.

V gene TRBV28 combines with J gene TRBJ2-7; TRBD2 aligns across 9 bases. This CDR3 spans 16 amino acids. V lost 6 bases, J lost 0 bases, and 9 bases stayed unmatched. Germline CDR1 is MDHEN and CDR2 is SYDVKM. The CDR3 bases are TGTGCCAGCAGCTCCCCGCCGACTAGCGGCTCCTACGAGCAGTACTTC. Its protein is CASSSPPTSGSYEQYF. The complete variable domain, with remaining parts taken from reference TRBV28 and TRBJ2-7, reads DVKVTQSSRYLVKRTGEKVFLECVQDMDHENMFWYRQDPGLGLRLIYFSYDVKMKEKGDIPEGYSVSREKKERFSLILESASTNQTSMYLCASSSPPTSGSYEQYFGPGTRLTVT.

V is TRBV28 and J is TRBJ1-1; D ambiguous. In germline, CDR1 is MDHEN, CDR2 SYDVKM. The CDR3 spans 11 residues. V lost 5 bases to trimming and J lost 6 bases, with 7 bases between them. This CDR3 reads CASSLFPEAFF. The CDR3 coding sequence is TGTGCCAGCAGTCTCTTTCCTGAAGCTTTCTTT.